A single sample is the source of the 23 T cell receptor beta chains below, sequenced in a study of read filtering for tumor transcriptome and immune sequencing (dated by TCRdb to the early 2020s). Sequencing used an Illumina HiSeq 4000. The Immunoverse kit was used to build TCR libraries from roughly 440 ng RNA, with molecular barcoded adaptors covering alpha/delta and beta/gamma chains. TCRdb reworked the public reads: Q25 trimming with fastp, MiXCR clone assembly, productive beta chains retained. Rows are combined by CDR3 protein, so each entry shows the most common genes and DNA. Counted in this sample were some 120,000 distinct CDR3 sequences; approximately 13% of them appeared once. The ten largest clones add up to around 10% of the sample. Sample: a population of CD138-negative cells sorted from bone marrow. This sample's cell subset or site label indicates: bone marrow mononuclear cells depleted of CD138+ plasma/myeloma cells by negative magnetic selection. The receptor source for this set is a donor aged 40 or over with multiple myeloma.

This clonotype was seen at least ten times. The chain has TRBV19 and TRBJ1-3; a weak D match, TRBD1 (5 bases). The V gene lost 9 bases and the J gene lost 1 base, with 19 bases spanning the gap. The CDR3 is 16 amino acids. Germline V gene data show CDR1 as LNHDA and CDR2 as SQIVND (reference sequence). CDR3 sequence: CASERTARGSGNTIYF. The CDR3 DNA reads TGTGCCAGCGAGCGGACCGCGAGGGGATCTGGAAACACCATATATTTT.

Ten or more counts support this clonotype. The V gene is TRBV6-2 or TRBV6-3, the J gene TRBJ2-3; no definite D call. The CDR3 loop spans 17 amino acids. The V and J ends lost 3 bases and 2 bases respectively, with 18 bases between them. Germline values: CDR1 MNHEY, CDR2 SVGEGT. The DNA of the CDR3 is TGTGCCAGCAGTTATGCTACTCTTGGCTTGCCCACAGATACGCAGTATTTT. It codes for CASSYATLGLPTDTQYF.

This chain's CDR3 is CASSILAGWEQYF. CDR3 DNA sequence: TGTGCCAGCAGTATCCTGGCAGGATGGGAGCAGTACTTC. The V call is TRBV12-3 or TRBV12-4, the J call TRBJ2-7; D unresolved. The CDR3 has 13 amino acids. The V gene lost 5 bases and the J gene lost 7 bases, with 15 bases spanning the gap.

This clonotype was detected ten times or more. The chain combines TRBV7-2 with TRBJ2-1, with 10 bases aligning to TRBD2. Per the germline V gene, CDR1 is SGHTA and CDR2 is FQGNSA. This CDR3 region has 15 residues. Losses at the gene ends were 0 bases for V and 7 bases for J; bases not matched to a gene: 3. As DNA, the CDR3 is TGTGCCAGCAGCTTAGCTAGCGGGAGGTATAATGAGCAGTTCTTC. Translating it yields CASSLASGRYNEQFF.

This clonotype was seen ten or more times. This chain connects TRBV28 to TRBJ1-1, with a weak D call TRBD1 (5 bases). Germline lookup yields CDR1 MDHEN and CDR2 SYDVKM. The CDR3 covers 15 residues. The ends were cut back, 7 bases at V and 1 base at J, with 16 bases in the middle. The DNA of the CDR3 is TGTGCCAGCACCTCAGGTGGGACGGAGAACACTGAAGCTTTCTTT. Protein: CASTSGGTENTEAFF.

This clonotype appeared many times. V and J are TRBV19 and TRBJ1-5; the match to TRBD1 covers 9 bases. The germline gives CDR1 LNHDA, CDR2 SQIVND (reference sequence). J lost 2 bases, V lost 8 bases, and 7 bases had no gene match. This CDR3 is built from 15 residues. The CDR3 spells CASSQGATGNQPQHF. CDR3 bases: TGTGCCAGTTCACAGGGGGCAACTGGCAATCAGCCCCAGCATTTT.

This clonotype came up many times. The chain recombines TRBV5-1 with TRBJ1-1; TRBD1 is a possible D gene (5 bases). The V end lost 4 bases, the J end lost 3 bases, and 16 bases lay between the germline ends. This CDR3 is 15 amino acids long. The germline gives CDR1 SGHRS, CDR2 YFSETQ. The CDR3 loop is CASSIGFQGDTEAFF. The CDR3, as DNA: TGCGCCAGCAGCATTGGGTTCCAGGGAGACACTGAAGCTTTCTTT.

This clonotype was detected many times. This chain connects TRBV20-1 to TRBJ1-1; the D gene is possibly TRBD1 (6 bases). This CDR3 is 13 amino acids long. CDR1 is DFQATT and CDR2 is SNEGSKA in the germline V gene (reference sequence). Trimming took off 3 bases at V and 1 base at J, with 9 bases between the two ends. CDR3 in DNA: TGCAGTGCTAGTCCGGGACAGAACACTGAAGCTTTCTTT. As protein: CSASPGQNTEAFF.

This clonotype has a count of ten or more. The chain uses TRBV19 and TRBJ2-5; D not certain. Germline V CDR1 and CDR2: LNHDA, SQIVND (reference sequence). CDR3 length equals 14 residues. Trimming removed 1 base from V and 5 bases from J, with 11 bases in between. CDR3 DNA: TGTGCCAGTAGTATAGGAGACTTGGGGGAGACCCAGTACTTC. Encoded protein: CASSIGDLGETQYF.

Comments on this clonotype: Since a much larger clone is just one base distant, this may be a read error. The CDR3 reads CASTEGLHPLYELYF. In DNA, the CDR3 is TGTGCCAGCACTGAGGGACTCCACCCTCTTTACGAGCTGTACTTC. The rearrangement links TRBV28 to TRBJ2-7, with TRBD2 as a possible D gene (6 bases). Germline CDR1 reads MDHEN; CDR2 reads SYDVKM. CDR3 length: 15 amino acids. The whole variable domain, remainder taken from reference TRBV28 and TRBJ2-7, is DVKVTQSSRYLVKRTGEKVFLECVQDMDHENMFWYRQDPGLGLRLIYFSYDVKMKEKGDIPEGYSVSREKKERFSLILESASTNQTSMYLCASTEGLHPLYELYFGPGTRLTVT.

The sample holds a few counts of this clonotype. The rearrangement joins TRBV7-2 to TRBJ2-7; 8 bases match TRBD2. Germline V gene lookup returns CDR1 SGHTA and CDR2 FQGNSA. V lost 6 bases, J lost 7 bases, and 14 bases stayed unmatched. CDR3 length: 15 residues. The CDR3 DNA sequence: TGTGCCAGCAGGCCGGGGCGACTAGCGTACCCGGAGCAGTACTTC. It codes for CASRPGRLAYPEQYF.

This rearrangement joins TRBV6-1 to TRBJ2-1, with D maybe TRBD2 (6 bases). The CDR3 spans 17 residues. Trimming took 3 bases from V and 6 from J, leaving 21 bases between them. Germline CDR1 and CDR2: MNHNS and SASEGT. Here the CDR3 reads CASSEALGGPFPNEQFF. DNA for the CDR3: TGTGCCAGCAGTGAGGCCCTCGGGGGTCCTTTCCCCAATGAGCAGTTCTTC.

This clonotype was detected ten times or more. The chain joins TRBV18 to TRBJ1-1; possibly TRBD1 for D (5 bases). The V gene's germline CDR1 is KGHSH and CDR2 LQKENI. With 3 bases removed from V and 7 bases from J, the gap between germline ends came to 12 bases. The CDR3 consists of 13 residues. The CDR3 region has the DNA TGTGCCAGCTCACCCAGTAGGAGGGGTGAAGCTTTCTTT. This codes for CASSPSRRGEAFF.

In the case of this clonotype: A read error may account for a junction end that differs from germline. This chain joins TRBV11-2 and TRBJ2-3; TRBD1 aligns across 8 bases. The germline V gene encodes CDR1 SGHAT and CDR2 FQNNGV. This CDR3 has 17 residues. The CDR3 sequence: CASSPRAGTGHTDTQYF. CDR3 coding DNA: TGTGCCAGCAGCCCACGAGCCGGGACAGGACACACAGATACGCAGTACTTT.

This clonotype occurred a few times. The chain carries TRBV7-3 and TRBJ1-1; TRBD1 aligns across 8 bases. The CDR3 length is 13 residues. The junction had 4 bases not matched to a gene; V was cut back by 5 bases and J by 5 bases. Per the germline V gene, CDR1 is SGHTA and CDR2 is FQGTGA. CDR3 sequence reads: CASSVDRETEAFF. The CDR3 nucleotides are TGTGCCAGCAGCGTGGACAGGGAGACTGAAGCTTTCTTT.

This clonotype was recorded many times. This chain links TRBV5-1 with TRBJ2-2; D may be TRBD1 (6 bases). Looked up from germline, CDR1 is SGHRS and CDR2 is YFSETQ. This CDR3 contains 14 residues. V dropped 3 bases and J dropped 3 bases, with 9 bases sitting between them. The DNA of the CDR3 is TGCGCCAGCAGCTCCCGACAGGACACCGGGGAGCTGTTTTTT. Amino acids: CASSSRQDTGELFF.

About this clonotype: Given a much more abundant clone one base away, this may be a read error. The CDR3 protein is CASSFIGPNQPQHF. CDR3 sequence (DNA): TGTGCCAGCAGCTTCATAGGGCCCAATCAGCCCCAGCATTTT. The rearrangement uses TRBV11-3 and TRBJ1-5, with D unresolved. Trimming took off 3 bases at V and 3 bases at J, with 9 bases between the two ends. The CDR3 totals 14 residues. Germline V gene data show CDR1 as SGHNT and CDR2 as YENEEA. The entire variable domain, with the rest obtained from reference TRBV11-3 and TRBJ1-5, is as follows: EAGVVQSPRYKIIEKKQPVAFWCNPISGHNTLYWYLQNLGQGPELLIRYENEEAVDDSQLPKDRFSAERLKGVDSTLKIQPAELGDSAVYLCASSFIGPNQPQHFGDGTRLSIL.

This clonotype was counted only a few times. This chain uses TRBV7-9 with TRBJ2-4; the D is unclear. The CDR3 extends over 12 amino acids. Trimming pared 5 bases from V and 6 bases from J, leaving 8 bases between. From germline, CDR1 is SEHNR and CDR2 FQNEAQ (reference sequence). CDR3 sequence (DNA): TGTGCCAGCAGCCCACGTTCAAACATTCAGTACTTC. Translated, it gives CASSPRSNIQYF.

In its sample, this clonotype was seen many times. The chain recombines TRBV5-1 with TRBJ1-1; the D gene is possibly TRBD1 (5 bases). In germline, CDR1 is SGHRS, CDR2 YFSETQ. The CDR3 has 14 amino acids. V was clipped by 4 bases and J by 2 bases, with 12 bases between them. The CDR3, as DNA: TGCGCCAGCAGCCCTCTCGGGGCAAACACTGAAGCTTTCTTT. Amino acid sequence: CASSPLGANTEAFF.

This clonotype was seen many times. The chain recombines TRBV6-2 or TRBV6-3 with TRBJ2-3, with TRBD2 matching over 12 bases. Germline V gene lookup returns CDR1 MNHEY and CDR2 SVGEGT. The V and J ends lost 7 bases and 8 bases, in that order; junction bases with no gene match: 7. CDR3 length: 14 amino acids. The CDR3 region has the DNA TGTGCCAGCACCGCTAGCGGGGGGGCCGGTACGCAGTATTTT. Its protein is CASTASGGAGTQYF.

This clonotype was counted between two and nine times. Because the CDR3 is missing its conserved closing phenylalanine or tryptophan, this is likely a read error. The genes are TRBV5-1 and TRBJ2-5; the D is unclear. The germline V and J ends were trimmed by 0 bases and 2 bases, with 5 bases remaining between them. CDR3 length: 13 amino acids. Germline loops: CDR1 SGHRS, CDR2 YFSETQ. DNA of the CDR3: TGCGCCAGCAGCTTGGGTGGTCAAGAGACCCAGTACCTC. Protein product: CASSLGGQETQYL.

The sample holds many counts of this clonotype. V usage is TRBV11-3 and J usage is TRBJ2-1, with 8 bases identical to TRBD1. CDR3 length equals 15 residues. V dropped 4 bases and J dropped 6; count of bases not matched to a gene: 8. Germline V lookup: CDR1 SGHNT, CDR2 YENEEA. This CDR3 reads CASSSRQGARNEQFF. The CDR3 coding sequence is TGTGCCAGCAGCTCCCGCCAGGGGGCCCGCAATGAGCAGTTCTTC.

V usage is TRBV9 and J usage is TRBJ2-2, with D uncertain. V dropped 3 bases and J dropped 0 bases, with 9 bases sitting between them. The length of the CDR3 is 15 residues. CDR1 SGDLS and CDR2 YYNGEE come from the germline V gene. The chain's CDR3 is CASSARATNTGELFF. In DNA, the CDR3 is TGTGCCAGCAGCGCCCGGGCCACGAACACCGGGGAGCTGTTTTTT.